Following are 2 T cell receptor beta chains from one sample sequenced in a study of OX40 agonist ivuxolimab in advanced cancers. The data were produced by immunoSEQ multiplex PCR, yet TCRdb's version contains in-frame clones alone and is incomplete. This repertoire shows roughly 70,000 clones, roughly 87% found once; its top ten account for approximately 2.8%. Sequencing used CD4+ or CD8+ T cells sorted from blood, obtained in a trial of the OX40 agonist ivuxolimab. The source of these receptors is an adult with an advanced solid tumor such as melanoma, head and neck, liver or kidney cancer.

This clone turned up a few times. This chain connects TRBV18 to TRBJ2-1; D remains unclear. V dropped 4 bases and J dropped 3 bases, with 4 bases sitting between them. Germline values: CDR1 KGHSH, CDR2 LQKENI. This CDR3 contains 12 residues. DNA of the CDR3: TGTGCCAGCTCACGCAGCTACAATGAGCAGTTCTTC. It encodes CASSRSYNEQFF.

The V gene is TRBV7-2, the J gene TRBJ1-1; no clear D gene. CDR3 size: 15 residues. Looked up from germline, CDR1 is SGHTA and CDR2 is FQGNSA. The V gene lost 4 bases and the J gene lost 5 bases, with 17 bases spanning the gap. CDR3 coding DNA: TGTGCCAGCAGCTCCTACGTTCGGAGAGAGACTGAAGCTTTCTTT. Protein: CASSSYVRRETEAFF.